Presented here are 2 T cell receptor beta chains from one specimen sequenced in a study of T-cell memory formation after mild COVID-19. TCRdb called the 5' RACE reads again in MiXCR, with one record for every CDR3 protein. The sample has roughly 100,000 distinct CDR3 sequences; about 15% are singletons. Sequencing was carried out using PBMCs or a T cell subset sorted from them (not recorded which). The source is an adult woman who had mild COVID-19 (a few samples of this study predate the infection). Cell type and time point are not known.

This clonotype was seen a handful of times. V gene TRBV25-1 combines with J gene TRBJ2-1, with D unclear. Germline values: CDR1 MGHDK, CDR2 SYGVNS. This CDR3 comprises 15 residues. Between the trimmed V and J ends, which lost 7 bases and 5 bases, there was a span of 18 bases. As DNA, the CDR3 is TGTGCCAGCACCCAACGACCGATATCTGACAATGAGCAGTTCTTC. The encoded protein is CASTQRPISDNEQFF.

Written as DNA, the CDR3 is TGTGCCAGCAGCCCAGCAGCGGGAGCCCCAGATACGCAGTATTTT. Translating it yields CASSPAAGAPDTQYF. The genes are TRBV9 and TRBJ2-3, with 8 bases aligning to TRBD2. V trimming: 4 bases; J trimming: 4 bases; junction bases outside the gene matches: 8. The CDR3 has 15 residues. Germline CDR1 and CDR2: SGDLS and YYNGEE.